What follows are 22 T cell receptor beta chains derived from one specimen sequenced in a study of CD8 T cells in Susac syndrome. Random hexamers served to reverse transcribe roughly 0.45 to 1 ug RNA. In TCRdb, the immunoSEQ multiplex PCR reads were re-called with MiXCR into one record per CDR3 protein. The sample has about 150,000 distinct CDR3 sequences, roughly 95% seen once. The specimen was CD4+ T cells from PBMCs. The source of these receptors is a human donor with Susac syndrome.

The rearrangement uses TRBV29-1 and TRBJ2-5; D tentatively fits TRBD1 or TRBD2 (6 bases each). V was clipped by 7 bases and J by 7 bases, with 13 bases between them. The CDR3 has 11 amino acids. CDR1 is SQVTM, CDR2 ANQGSEA, per germline. Here the CDR3 DNA reads TGCAGCGAGAAGGAGGGGGTGACCCAGTACTTC. Translating gives CSEKEGVTQYF.

The chain has TRBV11-2 and TRBJ2-6, with a possible D match to TRBD2 (5 bases). Germline V lookup: CDR1 SGHAT, CDR2 FQNNGV. The CDR3 has 15 residues. With 4 bases removed from V and 0 bases from J, the gap between germline ends came to 7 bases. CDR3 sequence reads: CASSWTASGANVLTF. The CDR3 DNA is TGTGCCAGCAGCTGGACTGCCTCTGGGGCCAACGTCCTGACTTTC.

The chain couples TRBV9 to TRBJ2-1; TRBD1 might be the D (5 bases). The CDR3 consists of 12 residues. With 0 bases removed from V and 8 bases from J, the gap between germline ends came to 6 bases. From germline, CDR1 is SGDLS and CDR2 YYNGEE. The DNA for the CDR3 is TGTGCCAGCAGCGTAGCAGGGTATGAGCAGTTCTTC. Its protein product is CASSVAGYEQFF.

The rearrangement uses TRBV12-3 or TRBV12-4 and TRBJ1-5; D perhaps matches TRBD1 (6 bases). V lost 10 bases to trimming and J lost 3 bases, with 16 bases between them. The CDR3 is made up of 14 amino acids. CDR3 nucleotides: TGTGCCATCCGAAGGAAGGGGGACAATCAGCCCCAGCATTTT. This encodes CAIRRKGDNQPQHF.

This chain connects TRBV18 to TRBJ2-7; the D gene could be TRBD1 or TRBD2 (6 bases each). This CDR3 contains 16 residues. The germline V gene encodes CDR1 KGHSH and CDR2 LQKENI. The germline V and J ends were trimmed by 0 bases and 3 bases, with 15 bases remaining between them. CDR3 DNA: TGTGCCAGCTCACCACCGGGCAGGGGAGGCTTCTACGAGCAGTACTTC. Protein product: CASSPPGRGGFYEQYF.

The chain carries TRBV29-1 and TRBJ2-5; TRBD1 might be the D (5 bases). Germline assignment: CDR1 SQVTM and CDR2 ANQGSEA. The CDR3 is 12 amino acids. Trimming removed 5 bases from V and 3 bases from J, with 10 bases in between. CDR3: CSVSEGEETQYF. CDR3 sequence (DNA): TGCAGCGTTTCAGAAGGGGAAGAGACCCAGTACTTC.

The rearrangement joins TRBV20-1 to TRBJ1-1, with 7 bases matching TRBD1. Trimming at V came to 4 bases and at J to 0 bases, leaving 11 bases not matched to a gene. Germline V gene sequence: CDR1 DFQATT, CDR2 SNEGSKA (reference sequence). The CDR3 spans 16 residues. The CDR3 region is CSATYRRQGLNTEAFF. In DNA form, the CDR3 reads TGCAGTGCTACATACAGGCGACAGGGTTTGAACACTGAAGCTTTCTTT.

This rearrangement joins TRBV29-1 to TRBJ2-2, with TRBD1 identical over 11 bases. CDR1 and CDR2 (germline): SQVTM, ANQGSEA. The CDR3 consists of 15 residues. After removal of 4 bases from V and 9 bases from J, the junction contained 10 bases not matched to a gene. CDR3 in DNA: TGCAGCGTTGCCTTAGGGACAGGGGGAAACCGGGAGCTGTTTTTT. Protein sequence: CSVALGTGGNRELFF.

This clonotype was found a few times. Written as DNA, the CDR3 is TGTGCCAGCAACGTACAGGGATCGAACATTCAGTACTTC. Translation: CASNVQGSNIQYF. V usage is TRBV3-1 and J usage is TRBJ2-4; D might be TRBD1 (6 bases). Per the germline V gene, CDR1 is LGHDT and CDR2 is YNNKEL (reference sequence). Trimming cost V 7 bases and J 7 bases, with 14 bases left between them. The CDR3 spans 13 residues.

This rearrangement joins TRBV5-1 to TRBJ1-2, with D uncertain. CDR3 length: 15 residues. CDR1 SGHRS and CDR2 YFSETQ come from the germline V gene. Trimming pared 0 bases from V and 8 bases from J, leaving 17 bases between. DNA of the CDR3: TGCGCCAGCAGCTTGGAAGCGTCGGAAGTTGGGGGCTACACCTTC. This gives the protein CASSLEASEVGGYTF.

J is TRBJ1-1 and V is TRBV7-9, with D perhaps TRBD1 (6 bases). The CDR3 is made up of 12 amino acids. The germline V gene encodes CDR1 SEHNR and CDR2 FQNEAQ (reference sequence). The V end was cut by 5 bases, the J end by 11 bases, with 15 bases between. CDR3 amino acids: CASSPSGASAFF. The CDR3 nucleotides read TGTGCCAGCAGCCCCTCGGGGGCCTCGGCTTTCTTT. Using reference TRBV7-9 and TRBJ1-1 for the parts outside the CDR3, the full variable domain is DTGVSQNPRHKITKRGQNVTFRCDPISEHNRLYWYRQTLGQGPEFLTYFQNEAQLEKSRLLSDRFSAERPKGSFSTLEIQRTEQGDSAMYLCASSPSGASAFFGQGTRLTVV.

The V call is TRBV3-1, the J call TRBJ2-3, with 9 bases identical to TRBD2. Germline loops: CDR1 LGHDT, CDR2 YNNKEL (reference sequence). V was clipped by 4 bases and J by 2 bases; unmatched bases: 4. The CDR3 spans 15 residues. The DNA for the CDR3 is TGTGCCAGCAGCCCGCGGGGGGGAATCACAGATACGCAGTATTTT. It encodes CASSPRGGITDTQYF.

J is TRBJ2-5 and V is TRBV18; D is perhaps TRBD1 (6 bases). V shed 3 bases and J shed 5 bases, with 13 bases lying between them. Germline assignment: CDR1 KGHSH and CDR2 LQKENI. The length of the CDR3 is 14 residues. CDR3 sequence (DNA): TGTGCCAGCTCACCCCTGGACAGTAAGGAGACCCAGTACTTC. Translating gives CASSPLDSKETQYF.

The rearrangement joins TRBV2 to TRBJ1-6, with D hard to call. Trimming left V 7 bases short and J 0 bases short, with 13 bases between. The CDR3 consists of 16 residues. Germline V gives CDR1 SNHLY, CDR2 FYNNEI. As DNA, the CDR3 is TGTGCCAGCACCCTTAGGGAGAGCTCCTATAATTCACCCCTCCACTTT. Its protein is CASTLRESSYNSPLHF.

The V call is TRBV25-1, the J call TRBJ2-7, with D perhaps TRBD1 or TRBD2 (5 bases each). Per germline, CDR1 MGHDK and CDR2 SYGVNS. The V end was cut by 7 bases, the J end by 3 bases, with 10 bases between. The CDR3 runs to 12 residues. As DNA, the CDR3 is TGTGCCAGCACGGGACGGATCTACGAGCAGTACTTC. It encodes CASTGRIYEQYF.

The gene calls are TRBV25-1 and TRBJ1-1; D is unresolved. Germline V CDR1 and CDR2: MGHDK, SYGVNS. The V end lost 3 bases, the J end lost 0 bases, and 8 bases lay between the germline ends. The CDR3 loop spans 14 amino acids. CDR3 coding DNA: TGTGCCAGCAGTGACGGTACAATGAACACTGAAGCTTTCTTT. As protein: CASSDGTMNTEAFF.

This sequence joins TRBV12-3 or TRBV12-4 and TRBJ2-1; 8 bases agree with TRBD2. V trimming: 5 bases; J trimming: 5 bases; junction bases outside the gene matches: 5. The CDR3 spans 14 residues. CDR3 sequence (DNA): TGTGCCAGCAGTCTAGGGACTAGAAACAATGAGCAGTTCTTC. Its translation is CASSLGTRNNEQFF.

This chain uses TRBV7-8 with TRBJ1-4; 8 bases map to TRBD1. This CDR3 region has 16 residues. Germline V gene data show CDR1 as SGHVS and CDR2 as FQNEAQ. The V segment lost 5 bases and the J segment 1 base; nucleotides outside the gene matches: 6. The CDR3: CASSPRTGLTNEKLFF. CDR3 in DNA: TGTGCCAGCAGCCCGCGGACAGGGCTAACTAATGAAAAACTGTTTTTT.

The CDR3 region has the DNA TGCGCCAGCAGCCAAGGTCCCCGGGGCAACTATGGCTACACCTTC. Its translation: CASSQGPRGNYGYTF. The V and J genes are TRBV4-3 and TRBJ1-2; D might be TRBD1 (5 bases). Germline loops: CDR1 LGHNA, CDR2 YSLEER. V lost 1 base to trimming and J lost 2 bases, with 11 bases between them. The CDR3 is 15 amino acids.

Here the CDR3 reads CASSLGPTNEKLFF. The CDR3 nucleotides are TGTGCCAGCAGTCTGGGGCCAACTAATGAAAAACTGTTTTTT. The chain uses TRBV2 and TRBJ1-4, with a tentative D call TRBD1 (5 bases). This CDR3 is built from 14 residues. Trimming left V 5 bases short and J 0 bases short, with 7 bases between. Germline assignment: CDR1 SNHLY and CDR2 FYNNEI.

Worth noting for this clonotype: A junction boundary mismatches the germline segment, possibly from a read error. The V gene is TRBV7-7, the J gene TRBJ2-2; 9 nucleotides align to TRBD2. Germline values: CDR1 SSHAT, CDR2 FNYEAQ (reference sequence). This CDR3 contains 17 residues. CDR3 sequence: CASSPGGAGGLTRELFF. DNA of the CDR3: TGTGCCAGCAGCCCCGGGGGAGCGGGGGGCCTCACCAGGGAGCTGTTTTTT.

The rearrangement joins TRBV20-1 to TRBJ2-6; 7 bases are a match to TRBD1. CDR3 length: 16 residues. Germline assignment: CDR1 DFQATT and CDR2 SNEGSKA (reference sequence). Trimming removed 1 base from V and 0 bases from J; junction bases left unmatched: 3. The CDR3 bases are TGCAGTGCTAGAGGGGACAGTAGCTCTGGGGCCAACGTCCTGACTTTC. Translation gives CSARGDSSSGANVLTF.